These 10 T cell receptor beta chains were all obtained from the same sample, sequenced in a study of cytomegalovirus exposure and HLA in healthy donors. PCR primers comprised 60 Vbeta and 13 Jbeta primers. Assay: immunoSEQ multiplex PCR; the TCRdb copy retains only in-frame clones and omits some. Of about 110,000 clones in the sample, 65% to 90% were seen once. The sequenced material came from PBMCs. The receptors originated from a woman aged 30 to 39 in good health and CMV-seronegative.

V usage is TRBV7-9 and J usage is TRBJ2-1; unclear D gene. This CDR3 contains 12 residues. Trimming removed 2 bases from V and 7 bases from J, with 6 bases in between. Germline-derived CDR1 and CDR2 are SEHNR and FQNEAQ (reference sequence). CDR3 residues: CASSLIENEQFF. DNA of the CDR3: TGTGCCAGCAGCTTAATAGAAAATGAGCAGTTCTTC. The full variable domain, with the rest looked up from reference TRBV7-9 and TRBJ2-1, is DTGVSQNPRHKITKRGQNVTFRCDPISEHNRLYWYRQTLGQGPEFLTYFQNEAQLEKSRLLSDRFSAERPKGSFSTLEIQRTEQGDSAMYLCASSLIENEQFFGPGTRLTVL.

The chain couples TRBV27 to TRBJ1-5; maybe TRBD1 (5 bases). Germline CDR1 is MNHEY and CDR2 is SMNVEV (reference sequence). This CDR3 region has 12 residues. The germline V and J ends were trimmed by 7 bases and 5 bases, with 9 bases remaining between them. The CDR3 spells CASIRGYQPQHF. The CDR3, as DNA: TGTGCCAGCATTAGGGGTTATCAGCCCCAGCATTTT.

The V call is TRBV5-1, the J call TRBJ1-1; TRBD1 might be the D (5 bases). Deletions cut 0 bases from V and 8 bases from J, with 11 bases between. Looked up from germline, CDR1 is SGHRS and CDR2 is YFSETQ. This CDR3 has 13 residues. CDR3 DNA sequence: TGCGCCAGCAGCTTGGAGGCGACAGCGGAAGCTTTCTTT. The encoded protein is CASSLEATAEAFF.

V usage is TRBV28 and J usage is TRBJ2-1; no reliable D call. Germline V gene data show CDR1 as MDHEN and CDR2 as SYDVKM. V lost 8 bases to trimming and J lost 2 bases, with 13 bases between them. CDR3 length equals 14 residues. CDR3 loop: CASSPPEPYNEQFF. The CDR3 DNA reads TGTGCCAGCTCCCCTCCGGAGCCCTACAATGAGCAGTTCTTC.

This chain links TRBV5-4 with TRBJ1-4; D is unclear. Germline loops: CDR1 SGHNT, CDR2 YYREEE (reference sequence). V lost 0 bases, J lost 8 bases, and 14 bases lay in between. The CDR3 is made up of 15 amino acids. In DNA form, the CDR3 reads TGTGCCAGCAGCTTGGGGAGGAGCGGGCAAGAAAAACTGTTTTTT. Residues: CASSLGRSGQEKLFF.

CDR3 nucleotide sequence: TGTGCCAGCAGGCGCCCCACAGCGGGGTGGGGCAATGAGCAGTTCTTC. It translates to CASRRPTAGWGNEQFF. The rearrangement uses TRBV27 and TRBJ2-1, with 7 nucleotides matching TRBD2. The germline V gene has CDR1 MNHEY and CDR2 SMNVEV (reference sequence). The CDR3 runs to 16 residues. The junction had 14 bases not matched to a gene; V was cut back by 6 bases and J by 6 bases.

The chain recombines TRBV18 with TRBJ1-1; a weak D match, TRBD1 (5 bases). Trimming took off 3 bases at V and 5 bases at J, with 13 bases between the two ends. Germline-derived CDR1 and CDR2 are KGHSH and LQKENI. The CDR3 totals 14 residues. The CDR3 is CASSPGEGRTEAFF. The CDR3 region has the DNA TGTGCCAGCTCACCGGGGGAGGGGAGGACTGAAGCTTTCTTT.

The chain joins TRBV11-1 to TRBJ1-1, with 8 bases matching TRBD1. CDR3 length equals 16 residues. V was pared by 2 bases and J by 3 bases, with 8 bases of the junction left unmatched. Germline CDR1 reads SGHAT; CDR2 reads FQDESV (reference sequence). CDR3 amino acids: CASSLTQTGVDTEAFF. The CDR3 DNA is TGTGCCAGCAGCTTAACCCAGACAGGGGTGGACACTGAAGCTTTCTTT.

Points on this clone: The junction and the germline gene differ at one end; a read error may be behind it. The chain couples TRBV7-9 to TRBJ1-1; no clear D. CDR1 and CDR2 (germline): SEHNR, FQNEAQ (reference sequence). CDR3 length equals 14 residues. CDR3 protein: CSSSLNSGGTEAFF. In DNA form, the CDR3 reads TGTTCCAGCAGCTTAAACTCAGGTGGAACTGAAGCTTTCTTT.

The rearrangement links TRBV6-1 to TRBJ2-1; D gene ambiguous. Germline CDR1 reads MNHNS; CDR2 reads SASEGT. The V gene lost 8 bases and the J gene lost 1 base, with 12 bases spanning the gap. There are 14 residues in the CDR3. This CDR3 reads CASLASLSYNEQFF. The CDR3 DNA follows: TGTGCCAGCCTCGCCAGTCTGTCCTACAATGAGCAGTTCTTC.